One T cell receptor (beta chain) is described in this entry. Its antigen is not known. This sample stems from a study of T cell repertoires in cytomegalovirus infection. In the study overall: Shared public TCR beta signatures pointed to both CMV infection and a matching HLA type.

The CDR3 has 17 amino acids. The germline V gene has CDR1 KGHDR and CDR2 SFDVKD. V shed 3 bases, J shed 4 bases, and the junction held 12 bases outside the gene matches. Each CDR3 protein gets one entry after TCRdb re-called the reads with MiXCR. This sample yields some 920,000 distinct CDR3 sequences, of which under 40% are seen a single time; roughly an eighth belongs to the top ten. V gene TRBV24-1 combines with J gene TRBJ2-3; TRBD1 matches at 7 bases. The receptor comes from a human donor in good health (CMV status not recorded). Some clones in this sample may be carry-over from other donors' samples. The sequences come from cultured CD8+ T cells from PBMCs, collected from culture after CMV antigen stimulation. The CDR3 DNA follows: TGTGCCACCAGTGATCTCACCGGGACAGATATGCCAGATACGCAGTATTTT. Translating it yields CATSDLTGTDMPDTQYF.